This passage covers 4 T cell receptor beta chains from one sample sequenced in a study of siplizumab effects on memory and regulatory T cells. Using immunoSEQ multiplex PCR, the repertoire was profiled, and TCRdb retains in-frame clones only, with some absent. The data show 90,000 to 120,000 clones, with around 94% seen just once and under 0.7% held by the top ten. The source material was Tregs sorted from blood. These receptors were collected from a human donor in good health.

V gene TRBV29-1 combines with J gene TRBJ2-6, with a tentative D call TRBD1 (5 bases). V lost 4 bases and J lost 1, with 5 bases in between. CDR1 is SQVTM, CDR2 ANQGSEA, per germline. CDR3 length equals 13 residues. CDR3 loop: CSVAGSGANVLTF. DNA for the CDR3: TGCAGCGTTGCAGGGTCTGGGGCCAACGTCCTGACTTTC.

DNA of the CDR3: TGTGCCAGCAGGGGAGACTTTGGGCTAGCGGAAGAGACCCAGTACTTC. It translates to CASRGDFGLAEETQYF. The rearrangement uses TRBV27 and TRBJ2-5; 7 bases fit TRBD2. From germline, CDR1 is MNHEY and CDR2 SMNVEV (reference sequence). The length of the CDR3 is 16 residues. The ends lost 6 bases at V and 3 bases at J; junction bases unmatched: 13.

The genes are TRBV6-1 and TRBJ2-7; D unresolved. The V gene's germline CDR1 is MNHNS and CDR2 SASEGT. Trimming removed 3 bases at V and 4 bases at J, with 7 bases between. The CDR3 extends over 12 amino acids. CDR3 coding DNA: TGTGCCAGCAGTGAGGGGTGGTACGAGCAGTACTTC. It yields the protein CASSEGWYEQYF.

This rearrangement joins TRBV7-9 to TRBJ2-4; 7 bases are shared with TRBD1. Per the germline V gene, CDR1 is SEHNR and CDR2 is FQNEAQ (reference sequence). The V segment lost 3 bases and the J segment 6 bases; nucleotides outside the gene matches: 5. The length of the CDR3 is 14 residues. CDR3 bases: TGTGCCAGCAGCTTCCGGGACAGCCGAAACATTCAGTACTTC. Amino acids: CASSFRDSRNIQYF. Full variable domain (remainder filled in from reference TRBV7-9 and TRBJ2-4): DTGVSQNPRHKITKRGQNVTFRCDPISEHNRLYWYRQTLGQGPEFLTYFQNEAQLEKSRLLSDRFSAERPKGSFSTLEIQRTEQGDSAMYLCASSFRDSRNIQYFGAGTRLSVL.